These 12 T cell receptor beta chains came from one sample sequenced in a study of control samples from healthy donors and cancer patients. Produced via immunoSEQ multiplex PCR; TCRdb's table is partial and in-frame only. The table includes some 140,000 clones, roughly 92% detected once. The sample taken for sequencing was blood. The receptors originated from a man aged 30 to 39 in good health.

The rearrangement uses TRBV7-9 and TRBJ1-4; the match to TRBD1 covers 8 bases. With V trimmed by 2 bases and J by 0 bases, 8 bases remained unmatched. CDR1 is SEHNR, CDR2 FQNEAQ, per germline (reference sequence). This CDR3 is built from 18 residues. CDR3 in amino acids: CASSLLQGGFATNEKLFF. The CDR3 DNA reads TGTGCCAGCAGCTTACTACAGGGGGGATTTGCAACTAATGAAAAACTGTTTTTT.

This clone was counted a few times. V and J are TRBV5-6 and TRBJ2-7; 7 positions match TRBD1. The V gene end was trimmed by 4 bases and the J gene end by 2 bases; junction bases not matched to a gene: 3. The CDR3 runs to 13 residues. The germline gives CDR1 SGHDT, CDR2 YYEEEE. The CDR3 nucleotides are TGTGCCAGCAGCCGGGACAGTACCTACGAGCAGTACTTC. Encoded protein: CASSRDSTYEQYF.

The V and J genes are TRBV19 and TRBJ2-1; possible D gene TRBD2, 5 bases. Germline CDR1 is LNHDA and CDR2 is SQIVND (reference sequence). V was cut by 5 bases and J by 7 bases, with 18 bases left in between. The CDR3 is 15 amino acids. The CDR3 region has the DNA TGTGCCAGTAGTGATCGGGCTAGCCCTAAAAATGAGCAGTTCTTC. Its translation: CASSDRASPKNEQFF.

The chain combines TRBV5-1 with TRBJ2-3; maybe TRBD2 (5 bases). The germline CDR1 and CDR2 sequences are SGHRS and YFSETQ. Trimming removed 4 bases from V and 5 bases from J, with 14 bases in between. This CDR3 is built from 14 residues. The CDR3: CASSKGVMGDTQYF. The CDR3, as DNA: TGCGCCAGCAGCAAGGGAGTGATGGGAGATACGCAGTATTTT.

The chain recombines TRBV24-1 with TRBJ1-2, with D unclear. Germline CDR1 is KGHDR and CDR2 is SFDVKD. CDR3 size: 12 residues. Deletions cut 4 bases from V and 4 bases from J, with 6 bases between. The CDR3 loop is CATSEGSYGYTF. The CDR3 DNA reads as TGTGCCACCAGTGAAGGTAGCTATGGCTACACCTTC.

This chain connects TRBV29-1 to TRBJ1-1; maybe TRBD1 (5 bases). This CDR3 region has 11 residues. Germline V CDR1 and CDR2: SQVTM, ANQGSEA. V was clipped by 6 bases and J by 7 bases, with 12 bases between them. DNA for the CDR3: TGCAGCGTGGGGGAGGGGATTGAAGCTTTCTTT. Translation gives CSVGEGIEAFF.

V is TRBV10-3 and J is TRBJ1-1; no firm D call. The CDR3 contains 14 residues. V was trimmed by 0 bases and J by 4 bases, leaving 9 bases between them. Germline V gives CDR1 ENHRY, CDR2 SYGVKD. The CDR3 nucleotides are TGTGCCATCAGTGAGTCGCCCCGGGCCACTGAAGCTTTCTTT. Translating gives CAISESPRATEAFF.

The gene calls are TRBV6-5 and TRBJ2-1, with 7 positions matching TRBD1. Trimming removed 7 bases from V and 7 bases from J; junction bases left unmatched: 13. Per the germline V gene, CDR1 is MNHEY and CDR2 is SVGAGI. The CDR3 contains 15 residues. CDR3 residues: CASTPNDRVPNEQFF. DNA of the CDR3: TGTGCCAGCACCCCTAACGACAGGGTCCCAAATGAGCAGTTCTTC.

CDR3 sequence reads: CASSIGTGELFF. The CDR3 bases are TGTGCCAGCAGTATTGGTACCGGGGAGCTGTTTTTT. The chain couples TRBV28 to TRBJ2-2; D gene uncertain. Germline CDR1 is MDHEN and CDR2 is SYDVKM. Deletions cut 5 bases from V and 5 bases from J, with 6 bases between. The CDR3 has 12 residues.

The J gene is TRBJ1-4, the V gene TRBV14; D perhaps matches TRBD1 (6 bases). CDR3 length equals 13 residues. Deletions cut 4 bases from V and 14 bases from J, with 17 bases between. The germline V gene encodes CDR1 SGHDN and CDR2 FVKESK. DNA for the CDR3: TGTGCCAGCAGCCGAGCCCAGGGGCGGTTGCTGTTTTTT. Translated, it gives CASSRAQGRLLFF.

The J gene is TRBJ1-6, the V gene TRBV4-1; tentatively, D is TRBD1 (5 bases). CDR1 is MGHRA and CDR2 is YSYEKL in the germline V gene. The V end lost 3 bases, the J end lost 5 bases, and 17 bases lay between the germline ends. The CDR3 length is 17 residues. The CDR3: CASSQQGQQINNSPLHF. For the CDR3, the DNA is TGCGCCAGCAGCCAGCAGGGCCAACAAATAAATAATTCACCCCTCCACTTT.

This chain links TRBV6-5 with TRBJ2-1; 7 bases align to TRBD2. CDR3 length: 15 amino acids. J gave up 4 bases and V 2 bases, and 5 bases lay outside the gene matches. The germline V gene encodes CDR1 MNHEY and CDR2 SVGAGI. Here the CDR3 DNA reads TGTGCCAGCAGTTACATGGGGGAGGGATACAATGAGCAGTTCTTC. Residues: CASSYMGEGYNEQFF.